This TCR beta chain was sequenced during a study of breast tumors, draining lymph nodes, adjacent tissues. V was pared by 4 bases and J by 4 bases, with 10 bases between. The CDR3 loop spans 13 amino acids. Germline CDR1 LGHNA, CDR2 YNFKEQ. Using its own MiXCR run on the multiplex PCR reads, TCRdb lists one record per CDR3 protein. This table holds approximately 150,000 distinct CDR3 sequences, approximately 33% found once. Samples came from axillary lymph nodes draining the breast cancer. By its share, this clonotype is medium-sized. The TCR was taken from a female donor with breast cancer. Some clones in this sample may be carry-over from other donors' samples. Sequences were obtained from axillary lymph node tissue. The V call is TRBV4-2, the J call TRBJ1-2, with TRBD1 as a possible D gene (5 bases). The CDR3 loop is CASSLWDAYGYTF. CDR3 coding DNA: TGTGCCAGCAGCCTCTGGGACGCCTATGGCTACACCTTC.